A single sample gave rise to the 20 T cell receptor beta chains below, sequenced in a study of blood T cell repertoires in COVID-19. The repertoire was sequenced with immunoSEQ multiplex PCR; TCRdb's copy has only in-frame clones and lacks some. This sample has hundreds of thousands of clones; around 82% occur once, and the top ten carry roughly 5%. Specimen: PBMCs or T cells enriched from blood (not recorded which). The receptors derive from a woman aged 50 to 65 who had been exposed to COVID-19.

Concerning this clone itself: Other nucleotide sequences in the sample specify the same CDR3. The CDR3 sequence is CASSPEGVGTEAFF. Here the CDR3 DNA reads TGTGCCAGCTCTCCTGAAGGGGTCGGCACTGAAGCTTTCTTT. The chain combines TRBV18 with TRBJ1-1; TRBD1 might be the D (5 bases). V was pared by 6 bases and J by 4 bases, with 15 bases between. CDR3 length: 14 amino acids. Germline assignment: CDR1 KGHSH and CDR2 LQKENI.

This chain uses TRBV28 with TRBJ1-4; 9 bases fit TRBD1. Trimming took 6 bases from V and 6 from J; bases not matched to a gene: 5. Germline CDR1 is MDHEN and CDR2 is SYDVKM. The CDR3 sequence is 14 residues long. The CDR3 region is CASSRDRADEKLFF. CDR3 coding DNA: TGTGCCAGCAGCAGGGACAGGGCCGATGAAAAACTGTTTTTT.

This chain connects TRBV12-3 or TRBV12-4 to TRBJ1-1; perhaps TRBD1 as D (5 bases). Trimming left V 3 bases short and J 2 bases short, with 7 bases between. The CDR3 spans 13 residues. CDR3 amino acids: CASSFGANTEAFF. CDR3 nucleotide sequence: TGTGCCAGCAGTTTTGGGGCTAACACTGAAGCTTTCTTT.

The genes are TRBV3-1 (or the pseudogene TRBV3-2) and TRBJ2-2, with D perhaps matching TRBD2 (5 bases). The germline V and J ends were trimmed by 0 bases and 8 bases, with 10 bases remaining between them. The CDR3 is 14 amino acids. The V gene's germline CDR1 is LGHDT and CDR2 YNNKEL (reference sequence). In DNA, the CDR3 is TGTGCCAGCAGCCAAGAAGCCCGAGGGGGGGAGCTGTTTTTT. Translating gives CASSQEARGGELFF.

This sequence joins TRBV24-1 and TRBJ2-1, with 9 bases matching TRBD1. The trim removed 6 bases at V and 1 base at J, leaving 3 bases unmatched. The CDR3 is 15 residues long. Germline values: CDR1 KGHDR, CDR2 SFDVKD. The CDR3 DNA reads TGTGCCACCAGTCAGACAGGGGGGTCCTACAATGAGCAGTTCTTC. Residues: CATSQTGGSYNEQFF.

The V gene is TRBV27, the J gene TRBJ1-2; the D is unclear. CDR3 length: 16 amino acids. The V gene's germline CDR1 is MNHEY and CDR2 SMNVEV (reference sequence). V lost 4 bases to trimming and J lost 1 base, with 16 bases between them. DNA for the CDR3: TGTGCCAGCAGTTCACGGTCGGTGCCGGTTAACTATGGCTACACCTTC. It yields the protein CASSSRSVPVNYGYTF.

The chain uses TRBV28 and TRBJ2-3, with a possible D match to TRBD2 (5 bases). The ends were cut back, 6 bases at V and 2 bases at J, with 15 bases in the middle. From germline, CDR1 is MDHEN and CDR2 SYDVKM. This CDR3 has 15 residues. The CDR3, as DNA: TGTGCCAGCAGCCCGGCGGACGGACTCACAGATACGCAGTATTTT. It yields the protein CASSPADGLTDTQYF. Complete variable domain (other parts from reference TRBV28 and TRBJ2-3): DVKVTQSSRYLVKRTGEKVFLECVQDMDHENMFWYRQDPGLGLRLIYFSYDVKMKEKGDIPEGYSVSREKKERFSLILESASTNQTSMYLCASSPADGLTDTQYFGPGTRLTVL.

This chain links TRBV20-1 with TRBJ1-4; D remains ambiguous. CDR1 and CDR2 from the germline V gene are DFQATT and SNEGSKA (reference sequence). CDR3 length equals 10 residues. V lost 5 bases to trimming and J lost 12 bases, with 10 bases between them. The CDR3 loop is CSAAYFELFF. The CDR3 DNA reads TGCAGTGCTGCCTATTTCGAACTGTTTTTT.

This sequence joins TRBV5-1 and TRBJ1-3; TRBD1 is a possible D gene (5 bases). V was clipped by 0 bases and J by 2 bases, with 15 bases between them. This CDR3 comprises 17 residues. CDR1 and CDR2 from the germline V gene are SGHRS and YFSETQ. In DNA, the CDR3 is TGCGCCAGCAGCTTGGTGGGGGGGTCCGTGGCTGGAAACACCATATATTTT. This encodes CASSLVGGSVAGNTIYF.

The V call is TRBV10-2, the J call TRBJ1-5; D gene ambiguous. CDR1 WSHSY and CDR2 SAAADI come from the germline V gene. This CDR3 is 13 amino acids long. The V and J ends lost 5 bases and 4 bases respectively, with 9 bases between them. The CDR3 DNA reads TGCGCCAGCAGTCATGCAGATAATCAGCCCCAGCATTTT. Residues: CASSHADNQPQHF.

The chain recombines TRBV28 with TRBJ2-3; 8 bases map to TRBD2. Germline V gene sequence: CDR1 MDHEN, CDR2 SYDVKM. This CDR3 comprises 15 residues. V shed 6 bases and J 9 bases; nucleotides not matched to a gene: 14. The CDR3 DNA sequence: TGTGCCAGCAGCCCCACTAGCGGCCCTTCGCGGACGCAGTATTTT. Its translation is CASSPTSGPSRTQYF.

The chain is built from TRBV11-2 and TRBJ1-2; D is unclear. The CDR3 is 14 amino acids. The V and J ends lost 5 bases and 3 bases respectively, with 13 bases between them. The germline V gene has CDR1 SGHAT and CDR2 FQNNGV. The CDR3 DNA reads TGTGCCAGCAGCGCCGCTAGTGGTGACTATGGCTACACCTTC. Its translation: CASSAASGDYGYTF. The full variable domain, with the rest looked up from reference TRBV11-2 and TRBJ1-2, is EAGVAQSPRYKIIEKRQSVAFWCNPISGHATLYWYQQILGQGPKLLIQFQNNGVVDDSQLPKDRFSAERLKGVDSTLKIQPAKLEDSAVYLCASSAASGDYGYTFGSGTRLTVV.

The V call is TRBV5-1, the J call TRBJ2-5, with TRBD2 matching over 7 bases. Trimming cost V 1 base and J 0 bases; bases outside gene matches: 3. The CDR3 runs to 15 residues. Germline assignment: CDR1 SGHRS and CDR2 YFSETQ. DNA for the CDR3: TGCGCCAGCAGCTTGAGCGGGGACTACCAAGAGACCCAGTACTTC. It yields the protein CASSLSGDYQETQYF.

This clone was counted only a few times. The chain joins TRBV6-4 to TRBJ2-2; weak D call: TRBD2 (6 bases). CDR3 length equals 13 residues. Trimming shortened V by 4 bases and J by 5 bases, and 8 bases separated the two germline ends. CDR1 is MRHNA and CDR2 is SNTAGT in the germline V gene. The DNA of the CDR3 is TGTGCCAGCAGTGCTCTAGCGACCGGGGAGCTGTTTTTT. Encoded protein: CASSALATGELFF.

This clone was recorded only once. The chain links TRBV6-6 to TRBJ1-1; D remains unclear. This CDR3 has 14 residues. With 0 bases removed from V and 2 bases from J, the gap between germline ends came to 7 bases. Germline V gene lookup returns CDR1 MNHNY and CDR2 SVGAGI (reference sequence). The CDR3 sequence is CASSYSAANTEAFF. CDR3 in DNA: TGTGCCAGCAGTTACTCAGCGGCTAACACTGAAGCTTTCTTT.

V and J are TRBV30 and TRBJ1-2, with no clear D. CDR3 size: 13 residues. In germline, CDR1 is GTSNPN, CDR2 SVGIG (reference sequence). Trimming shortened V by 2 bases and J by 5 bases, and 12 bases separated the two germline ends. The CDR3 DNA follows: TGTGCCTGGAGTTCGGTGGGCGAATATGGCTACACCTTC. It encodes CAWSSVGEYGYTF. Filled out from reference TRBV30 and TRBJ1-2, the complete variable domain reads SQTIHQWPATLVQPVGSPLSLECTVEGTSNPNLYWYRQAAGRGLQLLFYSVGIGQISSEVPQNLSASRPQDRQFILSSKKLLLSDSGFYLCAWSSVGEYGYTFGSGTRLTVV.

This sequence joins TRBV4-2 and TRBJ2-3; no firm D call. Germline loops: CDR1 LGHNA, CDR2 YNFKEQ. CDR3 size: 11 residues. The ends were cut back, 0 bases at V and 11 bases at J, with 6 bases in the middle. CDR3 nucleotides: TGTGCCAGCAGCCAAGACAGAAAGCAGTATTTT. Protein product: CASSQDRKQYF.

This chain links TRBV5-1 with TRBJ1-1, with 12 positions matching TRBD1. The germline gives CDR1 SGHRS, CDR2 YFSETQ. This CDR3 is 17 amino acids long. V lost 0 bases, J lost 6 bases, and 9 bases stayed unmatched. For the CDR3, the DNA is TGCGCCAGCAGCTTGGCCGGGACAGGGGGCGTAGGGGCTGAAGCTTTCTTT. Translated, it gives CASSLAGTGGVGAEAFF.

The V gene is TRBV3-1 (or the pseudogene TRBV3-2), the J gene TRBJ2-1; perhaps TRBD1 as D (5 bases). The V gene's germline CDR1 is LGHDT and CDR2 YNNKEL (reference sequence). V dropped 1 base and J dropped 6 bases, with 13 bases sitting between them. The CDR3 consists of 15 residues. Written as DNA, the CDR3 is TGTGCCAGCAGCCAAGGGGGCCTGCCCAGCAATGAGCAGTTCTTC. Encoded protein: CASSQGGLPSNEQFF.

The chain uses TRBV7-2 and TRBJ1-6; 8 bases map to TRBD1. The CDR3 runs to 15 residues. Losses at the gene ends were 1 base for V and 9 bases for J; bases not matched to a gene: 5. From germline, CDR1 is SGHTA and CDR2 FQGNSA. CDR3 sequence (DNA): TGTGCCAGCAGCTTAGGGACAGGGAGGGGTTCACCCCTCCACTTT. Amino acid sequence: CASSLGTGRGSPLHF. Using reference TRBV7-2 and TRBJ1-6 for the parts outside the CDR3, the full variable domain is GAGVSQSPSNKVTEKGKDVELRCDPISGHTALYWYRQSLGQGLEFLIYFQGNSAPDKSGLPSDRFSAERTGGSVSTLTIQRTQQEDSAVYLCASSLGTGRGSPLHFGNGTRLTVT.